One and the same sample provided the 27 T cell receptor beta chains below, sequenced in a study of cytomegalovirus exposure and HLA in healthy donors. This PCR relied on a set of 60 Vbeta primers and 13 Jbeta primers. Method: immunoSEQ multiplex PCR; TCRdb's copy keeps in-frame clones and lacks some. In total, the table holds roughly 120,000 clones. The sequencing input was PBMCs. The source is a man aged 35 to 55 in good health and CMV-seronegative.

This chain joins TRBV7-2 and TRBJ2-2; 9 nucleotides align to TRBD2. V lost 5 bases to trimming and J lost 7 bases; unmatched junction nucleotides: 14. Germline V CDR1 and CDR2: SGHTA, FQGNSA. The CDR3 is made up of 17 amino acids. The CDR3 reads CASSPRTSVQGGGELFF. In DNA form, the CDR3 reads TGTGCCAGCAGCCCCCGGACTAGCGTTCAGGGGGGCGGGGAGCTGTTTTTT.

This rearrangement joins TRBV6-5 to TRBJ2-1, with D possibly matching TRBD2 (6 bases). Germline V gives CDR1 MNHEY, CDR2 SVGAGI. This CDR3 comprises 15 residues. The ends were cut back, 8 bases at V and 7 bases at J, with 21 bases in the middle. The DNA of the CDR3 is TGTGCCAGCTTCAAAGGTCTACTAGCCGGGAATGAGCAGTTCTTC. Translating gives CASFKGLLAGNEQFF.

The genes are TRBV9 and TRBJ1-1, with D perhaps matching TRBD1 (5 bases). CDR3 size: 15 residues. V lost 4 bases and J 3 bases, leaving 16 bases between the germline ends. CDR1 SGDLS and CDR2 YYNGEE come from the germline V gene. The CDR3 sequence is CASSPRPGGDTEAFF. For the CDR3, the DNA is TGTGCCAGCAGCCCCCGGCCCGGGGGGGACACTGAAGCTTTCTTT. Supplemented by reference TRBV9 and TRBJ1-1, the full variable domain reads DSGVTQTPKHLITATGQRVTLRCSPRSGDLSVYWYQQSLDQGLQFLIQYYNGEERAKGNILERFSAQQFPDLHSELNLSSLELGDSALYFCASSPRPGGDTEAFFGQGTRLTVV.

V and J are TRBV5-5 and TRBJ1-6, with TRBD1 matching over 10 bases. The CDR3 length is 15 residues. Trimming at V came to 1 base and at J to 14 bases, leaving 9 bases not matched to a gene. CDR1 and CDR2 (germline): SGHKS, YYEKEE (reference sequence). The CDR3 DNA sequence: TGTGCCAGCAGCTTGCAGGGACAGGGGTTCTTGGCCCTCCACTTT. This sequence encodes CASSLQGQGFLALHF. Looking up the rest from reference TRBV5-5 and TRBJ1-6 gives the full variable domain: DAGVTQSPTHLIKTRGQQVTLRCSPISGHKSVSWYQQVLGQGPQFIFQYYEKEERGRGNFPDRFSARQFPNYSSELNVNALLLGDSALYLCASSLQGQGFLALHFGNGTRLTVT.

This chain links TRBV9 with TRBJ1-2; D not resolved. CDR1 is SGDLS and CDR2 is YYNGEE in the germline V gene. Trimming removed 0 bases from V and 1 base from J, with 7 bases in between. The CDR3 totals 14 residues. The CDR3 is CASSVASLNYGYTF. CDR3 DNA sequence: TGTGCCAGCAGCGTAGCTTCTCTTAACTATGGCTACACCTTC.

The V and J genes are TRBV14 and TRBJ1-1; TRBD1 aligns across 7 bases. V lost 6 bases to trimming and J lost 3 bases; unmatched junction nucleotides: 4. The V gene's germline CDR1 is SGHDN and CDR2 FVKESK. CDR3 length: 13 residues. In DNA form, the CDR3 reads TGTGCCAGCAGGGGGACAGATTACACTGAAGCTTTCTTT. This codes for CASRGTDYTEAFF.

The V gene is TRBV4-3, the J gene TRBJ2-1; the match to TRBD1 covers 9 bases. V trimming: 4 bases; J trimming: 9 bases; junction bases outside the gene matches: 10. This CDR3 has 15 residues. Germline V CDR1 and CDR2: LGHNA, YSLEER. CDR3 bases: TGCGCCAGCAGCCCAGGACAGGGGTTGGGTAGTGAGCAGTTCTTC. Translating it yields CASSPGQGLGSEQFF.

The chain employs TRBV7-9 and TRBJ2-7, with TRBD2 identical over 14 bases. V lost 5 bases to trimming and J lost 7 bases; unmatched junction nucleotides: 10. CDR3 length equals 16 residues. The germline V gene has CDR1 SEHNR and CDR2 FQNEAQ (reference sequence). Here the CDR3 DNA reads TGTGCCAGCAGCCAGGGACTAGCGGGAGATACGTGGGAGCAGTACTTC. Its translation: CASSQGLAGDTWEQYF. Variable domain in full (rest from reference TRBV7-9 and TRBJ2-7): DTGVSQNPRHKITKRGQNVTFRCDPISEHNRLYWYRQTLGQGPEFLTYFQNEAQLEKSRLLSDRFSAERPKGSFSTLEIQRTEQGDSAMYLCASSQGLAGDTWEQYFGPGTRLTVT.

The chain carries TRBV30 and TRBJ1-2, with D perhaps matching TRBD1 (6 bases). CDR3 length: 11 amino acids. Trimming took 7 bases from V and 8 from J, leaving 14 bases between them. The germline V gene has CDR1 GTSNPN and CDR2 SVGIG (reference sequence). The CDR3 is CALKGTLGYTF. DNA of the CDR3: TGTGCCTTAAAGGGGACATTAGGCTACACCTTC.

The J gene is TRBJ2-7, the V gene TRBV9, with TRBD2 identical over 9 bases. V lost 4 bases, J lost 1 base, and 15 bases stayed unmatched. The germline V gene has CDR1 SGDLS and CDR2 YYNGEE. This CDR3 spans 18 amino acids. The CDR3 is CASSRDTSGRLGSYEQYF. The CDR3 DNA reads TGTGCCAGCAGCCGCGACACCAGCGGGAGGTTGGGGTCCTACGAGCAGTACTTC.

V usage is TRBV27 and J usage is TRBJ2-7; 9 bases match TRBD1. The germline V gene encodes CDR1 MNHEY and CDR2 SMNVEV (reference sequence). This CDR3 is 14 amino acids long. The trim removed 7 bases at V and 0 bases at J, leaving 4 bases unmatched. The CDR3 DNA reads as TGTGCCAGCACCCCGGACAGGGGCTCCTACGAGCAGTACTTC. Protein product: CASTPDRGSYEQYF.

This chain uses TRBV6-1 with TRBJ1-2; 7 bases match TRBD1. CDR1 is MNHNS and CDR2 is SASEGT in the germline V gene. Trimming cost V 6 bases and J 3 bases; bases outside gene matches: 4. CDR3 length: 13 amino acids. Written as DNA, the CDR3 is TGTGCCAGCAGGGACAGGAGTTACTATGGCTACACCTTC. Its translation: CASRDRSYYGYTF.

V and J are TRBV6-5 and TRBJ1-2; 7 nucleotides line up with TRBD1. This CDR3 is built from 15 residues. The V gene's germline CDR1 is MNHEY and CDR2 SVGAGI. V dropped 2 bases and J dropped 2; count of bases not matched to a gene: 5. The DNA of the CDR3 is TGTGCCAGCAGTTACCGTTCAGGGGGAAACTATGGCTACACCTTC. This encodes CASSYRSGGNYGYTF.

V and J are TRBV7-9 and TRBJ1-4; TRBD1 might be the D (5 bases). Trimming shortened V by 1 base and J by 7 bases, and 10 bases separated the two germline ends. The CDR3 extends over 14 amino acids. Germline loops: CDR1 SEHNR, CDR2 FQNEAQ (reference sequence). Here the CDR3 reads CASSLVGQGEKLFF. The CDR3 DNA is TGTGCCAGCAGCTTAGTAGGTCAGGGTGAAAAACTGTTTTTT.

The chain is built from TRBV29-1 and TRBJ2-5; possible D gene TRBD1, 6 bases. Germline values: CDR1 SQVTM, CDR2 ANQGSEA. This CDR3 has 12 residues. V shed 6 bases and J shed 4 bases, with 12 bases lying between them. This chain's CDR3 is CSVTAGVETQYF. CDR3 coding DNA: TGCAGCGTGACCGCAGGGGTAGAGACCCAGTACTTC.

The gene calls are TRBV5-4 and TRBJ1-2; tentative D call: TRBD1 (5 bases). The V gene lost 4 bases and the J gene lost 7 bases, with 8 bases spanning the gap. Germline V gene lookup returns CDR1 SGHNT and CDR2 YYREEE (reference sequence). The CDR3 has 11 residues. DNA of the CDR3: TGTGCCAGCAGCCTCGGGGGTGGCTACACCTTC. Protein product: CASSLGGGYTF.

This sequence joins TRBV5-6 and TRBJ2-1, with TRBD1 identical over 10 bases. The CDR3 is 16 amino acids. V lost 0 bases and J lost 5; bases outside the gene matches: 5. Germline CDR1 reads SGHDT; CDR2 reads YYEEEE. CDR3 loop: CASSLAPGQGNNEQFF. The CDR3 DNA reads TGTGCCAGCAGCTTGGCACCGGGACAGGGGAACAATGAGCAGTTCTTC.

The chain combines TRBV5-1 with TRBJ1-1; 8 bases fit TRBD1. The CDR3 is 15 amino acids. V shed 3 bases, J shed 2 bases, and the junction held 6 bases outside the gene matches. Germline V gene data show CDR1 as SGHRS and CDR2 as YFSETQ. CDR3 DNA: TGCGCCAGCAGCTCGGGACAGGCCTTTAACACTGAAGCTTTCTTT. It is translated as CASSSGQAFNTEAFF.

The chain combines TRBV7-3 with TRBJ2-3; 11 bases are shared with TRBD2. The germline V gene encodes CDR1 SGHTA and CDR2 FQGTGA. Unmatched junction bases numbered 10, after V lost 4 bases and J lost 4 bases. The CDR3 has 17 amino acids. CDR3 in amino acids: CASSYPTSGSWADTQYF. CDR3 coding DNA: TGTGCCAGCAGCTACCCCACTAGCGGGAGTTGGGCAGATACGCAGTATTTT.

The chain employs TRBV7-6 and TRBJ2-7; TRBD1 is a possible D gene (6 bases). With 3 bases removed from V and 0 bases from J, the gap between germline ends came to 9 bases. The CDR3 is 14 amino acids. Germline V gene data show CDR1 as SGHVS and CDR2 as FNYEAQ. The CDR3 DNA sequence: TGTGCCAGCAGCTTTGCCAGGGGCTCCTACGAGCAGTACTTC. Translated: CASSFARGSYEQYF. The full variable domain, rest sourced from reference TRBV7-6 and TRBJ2-7, is GAGVSQSPRYKVTKRGQDVALRCDPISGHVSLYWYRQALGQGPEFLTYFNYEAQQDKSGLPNDRFSAERPEGSISTLTIQRTEQRDSAMYRCASSFARGSYEQYFGPGTRLTVT.

The gene calls are TRBV6-1 and TRBJ2-5; TRBD1 is a possible D gene (6 bases). The DNA end is a closer match to TRBJ2-7, so the J assignment may be wrong. The CDR3 totals 15 residues. Germline-derived CDR1 and CDR2 are MNHNS and SASEGT. CDR3 DNA: TGTGCCAGCAGTGAGGTCCCAGGACAGATCTACGAGCAGTACTTC. It encodes CASSEVPGQIYEQYF.

This rearrangement joins TRBV11-3 to TRBJ2-3, with unresolved D. V was cut by 2 bases and J by 1 base, with 7 bases left in between. Germline CDR1 and CDR2: SGHNT and YENEEA. The CDR3 consists of 14 residues. The CDR3 coding sequence is TGTGCCAGCAGCTTATCGTCCCGCACAGATACGCAGTATTTT. It encodes CASSLSSRTDTQYF.

The V and J genes are TRBV5-4 and TRBJ2-5, with 10 bases fitting TRBD2. Unmatched junction bases numbered 16, after V lost 4 bases and J lost 10 bases. This CDR3 contains 16 residues. CDR1 and CDR2 (germline): SGHNT, YYREEE (reference sequence). The DNA for the CDR3 is TGTGCCAGCAGCCCCCCCAGAGCGGGAGGGGCGGGTGACCAGTACTTC. The encoded protein is CASSPPRAGGAGDQYF. The complete variable domain, with remaining parts taken from reference TRBV5-4 and TRBJ2-5, reads ETGVTQSPTHLIKTRGQQVTLRCSSQSGHNTVSWYQQALGQGPQFIFQYYREEENGRGNFPPRFSGLQFPNYSSELNVNALELDDSALYLCASSPPRAGGAGDQYFGPGTRLLVL.

The chain has TRBV7-3 and TRBJ2-1; 9 bases match TRBD1. Per the germline V gene, CDR1 is SGHTA and CDR2 is FQGTGA. This CDR3 spans 13 amino acids. The ends lost 8 bases at V and 11 bases at J; junction bases unmatched: 10. CDR3 amino acids: CASGRTGDFQQFF. The CDR3 DNA reads as TGTGCCAGCGGGCGGACAGGGGATTTTCAGCAGTTCTTC.

V usage is TRBV15 and J usage is TRBJ1-4; D not certain. The germline V gene encodes CDR1 LNHNV and CDR2 YYDKDF (reference sequence). The CDR3 runs 21 residues. The V end was cut by 6 bases, the J end by 3 bases, with 32 bases between. The CDR3 nucleotides are TGTGCCACCAGTCCCAGACCTGGCCCCGGTCCCTTGGGGAGTCCTAATGAAAAACTGTTTTTT. This gives the protein CATSPRPGPGPLGSPNEKLFF. Using reference TRBV15 and TRBJ1-4 for the parts outside the CDR3, the full variable domain is DAMVIQNPRYQVTQFGKPVTLSCSQTLNHNVMYWYQQKSSQAPKLLFHYYDKDFNNEADTPDNFQSRRPNTSFCFLDIRSPGLGDTAMYLCATSPRPGPGPLGSPNEKLFFGSGTQLSVL.

The chain is built from TRBV28 and TRBJ2-6; tentative D call: TRBD1 (6 bases). Germline values: CDR1 MDHEN, CDR2 SYDVKM. CDR3 length: 18 residues. Trimming removed 6 bases at V and 2 bases at J, with 20 bases between. Written as DNA, the CDR3 is TGTGCCAGCAGACCACCTCAGGGGTTACTTCCTGGGGCCAACGTCCTGACTTTC. Residues: CASRPPQGLLPGANVLTF.

The chain joins TRBV11-2 to TRBJ1-4; 9 bases map to TRBD1. V shed 3 bases, J shed 7 bases, and the junction held 6 bases outside the gene matches. This CDR3 region has 15 residues. CDR1 and CDR2 (germline): SGHAT, FQNNGV. Here the CDR3 reads CASSFGTGMGEKLFF. Here the CDR3 DNA reads TGTGCCAGCAGCTTCGGGACAGGGATGGGTGAAAAACTGTTTTTT. The variable domain in full, completed from reference TRBV11-2 and TRBJ1-4, reads EAGVAQSPRYKIIEKRQSVAFWCNPISGHATLYWYQQILGQGPKLLIQFQNNGVVDDSQLPKDRFSAERLKGVDSTLKIQPAKLEDSAVYLCASSFGTGMGEKLFFGSGTQLSVL.